This T cell receptor beta chain stems from a study of blood T cells in healthy people across ages. Study findings and constraints: The CMV status of each donor remained undetermined, and this could have confounded shifts in expanded clonotypes.

For the second PCR, which ran for about 7 to 11 cycles, a sample-barcoded 5' primer and a J-beta primer mix were used. TCRdb recomputed calls from the 5' RACE reads with MiXCR, one row per CDR3 protein. There are approximately 1.5 million distinct CDR3 sequences in the sample; around 35% occur only once, and about 11% lies in the top ten. About this clonotype itself: What it recognizes is unknown.

The length of the CDR3 is 11 residues. The germline V gene encodes CDR1 SGHAT and CDR2 FQNNGV. With 7 bases removed from V and 7 bases from J, the gap between germline ends came to 7 bases. This clonotype was sampled from a woman in her twenties or thirties in good health. V gene TRBV11-2 combines with J gene TRBJ2-2; D unresolved. The sample comprised blood. The CDR3, as DNA: TGTGCCAGCATGTCCGTCGGGGAGCTGTTTTTT. Protein: CASMSVGELFF.